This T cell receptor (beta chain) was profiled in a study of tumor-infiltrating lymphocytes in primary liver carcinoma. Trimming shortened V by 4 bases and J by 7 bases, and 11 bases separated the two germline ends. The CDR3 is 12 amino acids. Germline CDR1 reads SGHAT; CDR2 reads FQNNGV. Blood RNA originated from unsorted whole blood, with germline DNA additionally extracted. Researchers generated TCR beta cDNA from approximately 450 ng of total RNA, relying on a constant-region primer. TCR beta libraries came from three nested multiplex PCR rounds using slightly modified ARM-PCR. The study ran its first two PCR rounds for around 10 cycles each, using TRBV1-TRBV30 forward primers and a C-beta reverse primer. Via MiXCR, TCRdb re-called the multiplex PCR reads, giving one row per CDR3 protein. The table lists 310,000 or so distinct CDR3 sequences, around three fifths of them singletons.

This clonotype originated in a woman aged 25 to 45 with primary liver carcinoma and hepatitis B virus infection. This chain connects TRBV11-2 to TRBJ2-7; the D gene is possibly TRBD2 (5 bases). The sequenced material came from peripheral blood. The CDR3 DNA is TGTGCCAGCAGCTACTACGACTATGAGCAGTACTTC. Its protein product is CASSYYDYEQYF.